This entry is about one T cell receptor beta chain. Its antigen remains unidentified. This sample stems from a study of cytomegalovirus exposure and HLA in healthy donors. Findings and caveats of the study: There were some public TCRs occurring in many donors, but most TCR sequences were rare. That first-cohort TCR clusters tended to co-occur in the 95 to 150 validation repertoires was found in a later analysis.

V shed 1 base and J shed 5 bases, with 3 bases lying between them. The germline CDR1 and CDR2 sequences are SGHAT and FQNNGV. This CDR3 region has 13 residues. Method: immunoSEQ multiplex PCR; TCRdb's copy keeps in-frame clones and lacks some. The data contain about 120,000 clones, around 87% of them singletons. The sample consisted of PBMCs. This clonotype originated in a woman between 18 and 29 years old in good health and CMV-seropositive. The rearrangement links TRBV11-2 to TRBJ1-6; no firm D call. The CDR3 DNA reads TGTGCCAGCAGCTTAGTAGATAATTCACCCCTCCACTTT. Protein: CASSLVDNSPLHF.